Each of the 4 T cell receptor beta chains below was sequenced from the same sample in a study of T cell responses to AZD1222 COVID-19 vaccine. Here immunoSEQ multiplex PCR was the method, and the copy in TCRdb shows in-frame clones only, minus some. This table holds approximately 140,000 clones, 91% found once. The sequencing here drew on peripheral blood, taken 28 days after the second AZD1222 dose. All receptors come from an adult who received the AZD1222 COVID-19 vaccine.

This chain uses TRBV30 with TRBJ2-1; D may correspond to TRBD1 or TRBD2 (5 bases each). Germline CDR1 and CDR2: GTSNPN and SVGIG (reference sequence). Trimming stripped 6 bases from V and 5 bases from J, with 20 bases between. The CDR3 covers 15 residues. The CDR3 loop reads CACIIIRDGHNEQFF. DNA for the CDR3: TGTGCCTGCATAATAATCCGGGACGGACACAATGAGCAGTTCTTC.

The V and J genes are TRBV29-1 and TRBJ1-4; D may be TRBD1 (5 bases). The germline V gene encodes CDR1 SQVTM and CDR2 ANQGSEA. This CDR3 spans 15 amino acids. With 2 bases removed from V and 8 bases from J, the gap between germline ends came to 18 bases. CDR3 residues: CSVESAAGRQEKLFF. CDR3 DNA sequence: TGCAGCGTTGAATCGGCGGCAGGGCGGCAAGAAAAACTGTTTTTT.

The chain combines TRBV7-2 with TRBJ2-3; tentative D call: TRBD2 (5 bases). The V end was cut by 1 base, the J end by 5 bases, with 13 bases between. This CDR3 contains 15 residues. Looked up from germline, CDR1 is SGHTA and CDR2 is FQGNSA. This CDR3 reads CASSLVVSAGDTQYF. The CDR3 region has the DNA TGTGCCAGCAGCTTAGTTGTGTCGGCGGGAGATACGCAGTATTTT.

This clone occurred once. The J gene is TRBJ1-3, the V gene TRBV5-5, with unresolved D. Germline lookup yields CDR1 SGHKS and CDR2 YYEKEE (reference sequence). The CDR3 has 14 amino acids. Trimming stripped 6 bases from V and 2 bases from J, with 12 bases between. CDR3 protein: CASTPTGTGNTIYF. In nucleotides, the CDR3 is TGTGCCAGCACCCCGACGGGGACTGGAAACACCATATATTTT.